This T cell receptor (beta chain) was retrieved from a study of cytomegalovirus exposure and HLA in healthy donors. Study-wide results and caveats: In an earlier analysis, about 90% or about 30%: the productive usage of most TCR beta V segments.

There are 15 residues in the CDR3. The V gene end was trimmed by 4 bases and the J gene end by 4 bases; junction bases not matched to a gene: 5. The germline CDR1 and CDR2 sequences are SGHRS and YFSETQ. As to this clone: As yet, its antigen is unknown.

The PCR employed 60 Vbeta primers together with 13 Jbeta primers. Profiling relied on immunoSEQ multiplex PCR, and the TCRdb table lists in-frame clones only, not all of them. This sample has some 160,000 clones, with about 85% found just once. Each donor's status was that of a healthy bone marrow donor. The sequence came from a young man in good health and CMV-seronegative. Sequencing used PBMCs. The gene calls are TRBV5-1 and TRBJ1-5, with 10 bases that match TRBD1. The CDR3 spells CASSTGTGVNQPQHF. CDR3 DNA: TGCGCCAGCAGCACCGGGACAGGGGTTAATCAGCCCCAGCATTTT. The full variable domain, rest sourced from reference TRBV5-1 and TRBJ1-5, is KAGVTQTPRYLIKTRGQQVTLSCSPISGHRSVSWYQQTPGQGLQFLFEYFSETQRNKGNFPGRFSGRQFSNSRSEMNVSTLELGDSALYLCASSTGTGVNQPQHFGDGTRLSIL.